This entry is about one T cell receptor (beta chain). Its antigen remains unidentified. Extracted RNA was reverse transcribed into cDNA, the sequencing template. Profiled with immunoSEQ multiplex PCR; TCRdb holds only in-frame clones, not every one. The data hold 120,000 to 150,000 clones, with approximately 86% observed a single time. These data are taken from a study of CD8+ T cells in alopecia areata. Per the germline V gene, CDR1 is MRHNA and CDR2 is SNTAGT. The CDR3 consists of 11 residues. V was cut by 2 bases and J by 10 bases, with 6 bases left in between. Described treatment: oral pan-JAK inhibitor, 5-10 mg twice daily. T lymphocytes (CD4+ and CD8+) were sorted from PBMCs. Whole-study findings and limits: Tofacitinib significantly decreased scalp clonality and expanded CD8+ clones among top 100.

Sample: CD8+ T cells sorted from blood, taken at week 4, from a patient treated with tofacitinib. The source is a human donor with alopecia areata. The chain carries TRBV6-4 and TRBJ2-1; weak D call: TRBD2 (6 bases). The CDR3 loop reads CASSDGGEQFF. The CDR3, as DNA: TGTGCCAGCAGTGACGGGGGGGAGCAGTTCTTC.